This TCR beta chain was observed in a study of OX40 agonist ivuxolimab in advanced cancers. Broader study findings: Normalized expansion of T-cell clones was also low for some nonresponders.

Of note for this clone: Antigen specificity is unknown.

Germline CDR1 is LNHNV and CDR2 is YYDKDF (reference sequence). V lost 4 bases, J lost 3 bases, and 14 bases lay in between. The CDR3 runs to 15 residues. Produced via immunoSEQ multiplex PCR; TCRdb's table is partial and in-frame only. The table has some 41,000 clones, 80% to 90% seen once. The TCR comes from an adult with an advanced solid tumor such as melanoma, head and neck, liver or kidney cancer. Source: CD4+ or CD8+ T cells sorted from blood, taken in a trial of the OX40 agonist ivuxolimab. This rearrangement joins TRBV15 to TRBJ2-3, with D maybe TRBD2 (5 bases). CDR3 region: CATSILARDTDTQYF. CDR3 in DNA: TGTGCCACCAGCATTCTAGCAAGGGATACAGATACGCAGTATTTT.